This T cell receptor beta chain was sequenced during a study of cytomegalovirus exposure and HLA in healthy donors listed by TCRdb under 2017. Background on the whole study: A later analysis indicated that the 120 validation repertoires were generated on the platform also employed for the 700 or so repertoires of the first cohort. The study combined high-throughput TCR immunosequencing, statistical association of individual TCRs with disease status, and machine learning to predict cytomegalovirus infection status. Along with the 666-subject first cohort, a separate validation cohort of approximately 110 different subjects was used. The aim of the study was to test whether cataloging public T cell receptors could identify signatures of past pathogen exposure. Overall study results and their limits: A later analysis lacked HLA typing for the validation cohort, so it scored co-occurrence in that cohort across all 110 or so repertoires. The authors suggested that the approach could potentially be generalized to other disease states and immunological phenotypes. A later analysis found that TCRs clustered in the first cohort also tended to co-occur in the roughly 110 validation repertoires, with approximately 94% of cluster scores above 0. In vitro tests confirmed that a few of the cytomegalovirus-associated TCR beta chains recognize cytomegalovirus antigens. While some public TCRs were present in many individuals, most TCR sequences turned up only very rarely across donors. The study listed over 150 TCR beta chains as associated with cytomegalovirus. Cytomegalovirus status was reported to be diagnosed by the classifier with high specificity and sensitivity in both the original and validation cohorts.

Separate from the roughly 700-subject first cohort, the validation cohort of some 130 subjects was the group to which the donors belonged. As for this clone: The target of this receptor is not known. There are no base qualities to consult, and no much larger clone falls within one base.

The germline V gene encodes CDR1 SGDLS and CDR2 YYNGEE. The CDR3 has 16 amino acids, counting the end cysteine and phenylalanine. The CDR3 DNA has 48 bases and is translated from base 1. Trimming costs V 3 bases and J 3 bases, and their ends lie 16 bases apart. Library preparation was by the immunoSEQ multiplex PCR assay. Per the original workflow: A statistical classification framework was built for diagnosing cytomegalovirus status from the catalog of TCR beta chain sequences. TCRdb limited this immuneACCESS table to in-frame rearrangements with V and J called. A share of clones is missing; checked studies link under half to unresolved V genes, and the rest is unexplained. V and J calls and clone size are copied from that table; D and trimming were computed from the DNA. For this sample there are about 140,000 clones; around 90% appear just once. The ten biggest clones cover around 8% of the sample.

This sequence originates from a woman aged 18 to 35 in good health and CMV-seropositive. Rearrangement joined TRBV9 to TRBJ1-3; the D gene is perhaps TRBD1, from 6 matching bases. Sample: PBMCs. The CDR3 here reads CASSAQQGMVGNTIYF. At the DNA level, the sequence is TGTGCCAGCAGCGCCCAGCAGGGGATGGTTGGAAACACCATATATTTT.